A single sample is the source of the 25 T cell receptor beta chains below, sequenced in a study of early T cells in non-severe SARS-CoV-2 infection (dated by TCRdb to about 2021). Library creation used 5' RACE. For sequencing, a NextSeq 500 was employed. TCRdb applied fastp at Q25 and MiXCR to the public reads, then kept only in-frame beta chains. Rows with one shared CDR3 protein collapse into an entry with the most common genes and DNA. The sample records approximately 71,000 distinct CDR3 sequences, approximately 10% of which are singletons. Around 6.4% of the sample is held by the ten biggest clonotypes. The material sequenced was whole blood. These receptors were obtained from an adult who was a healthcare worker with PCR-confirmed SARS-CoV-2 infection or an uninfected control (not recorded which).

This clonotype appeared many times. The CDR3 reads CASSLVAGMANEQFF. CDR3 nucleotides: TGTGCCAGCAGCCTCGTAGCGGGGATGGCGAATGAGCAGTTCTTC. V and J are TRBV7-2 and TRBJ2-1; 8 positions agree with TRBD2. CDR1 and CDR2 (germline): SGHTA, FQGNSA. This CDR3 spans 15 amino acids. With V trimmed by 5 bases and J by 7 bases, 10 bases remained unmatched.

The chain recombines TRBV12-3 or TRBV12-4 with TRBJ2-7; D is perhaps TRBD1 or TRBD2 (5 bases each). The CDR3 length is 13 residues. V lost 6 bases, J lost 6 bases, and 15 bases lay in between. The chain's CDR3 is CASSLGAGGEQYF. In DNA form, the CDR3 reads TGTGCCAGCAGCCTCGGAGCTGGGGGCGAGCAGTACTTC.

This clonotype was counted ten times or more. The V call is TRBV28, the J call TRBJ2-7, with 11 bases identical to TRBD1. V lost 6 bases to trimming and J lost 2 bases; unmatched junction nucleotides: 6. The CDR3 is 15 residues long. The V gene's germline CDR1 is MDHEN and CDR2 SYDVKM. CDR3 residues: CASRLGTGGPYEQYF. DNA of the CDR3: TGTGCCAGCAGACTAGGGACAGGGGGACCCTACGAGCAGTACTTC.

This clonotype occurred a few times. J is TRBJ2-4 and V is TRBV20-1; a possible D gene is TRBD2 (6 bases). Germline CDR1 is DFQATT and CDR2 is SNEGSKA (reference sequence). Trimming cost V 5 bases and J 5 bases, with 19 bases left between them. This CDR3 has 15 amino acids. DNA of the CDR3: TGCAGTGCTCCCGGGGACTGGGGGGAAGAAAACATTCAGTACTTC. Protein product: CSAPGDWGEENIQYF.

As regards this clonotype: A much larger clone differs from this one at a single base, so this may be a read error. The rearrangement uses TRBV28 and TRBJ2-3; possibly TRBD2 for D (5 bases). V lost 5 bases and J 10 bases, leaving 10 bases between the germline ends. This CDR3 region has 11 residues. Looked up from germline, CDR1 is MDHEN and CDR2 is SYDVKM. CDR3 bases: TGTGCCAGCAGTAATCGGGAAGCGCAGTATTTT. It yields the protein CASSNREAQYF. Variable domain in full (rest from reference TRBV28 and TRBJ2-3): DVKVTQSSRYLVKRTGEKVFLECVQDMDHENMFWYRQDPGLGLRLIYFSYDVKMKEKGDIPEGYSVSREKKERFSLILESASTNQTSMYLCASSNREAQYFGPGTRLTVL.

A few counts support this clonotype. J is TRBJ1-2 and V is TRBV12-3 or TRBV12-4, with a possible D match to TRBD1 (6 bases). Trimming left V 4 bases short and J 6 bases short, with 12 bases between. The CDR3 contains 13 residues. CDR3 sequence (DNA): TGTGCCAGCAGTTCAGGGGCAGGCCATGGCTACACCTTC. The encoded protein is CASSSGAGHGYTF.

In its sample, this clonotype was seen many times. The rearrangement joins TRBV7-9 to TRBJ2-1, with 7 bases fitting TRBD2. Losses at the gene ends were 3 bases for V and 8 bases for J; bases not matched to a gene: 4. The CDR3 spans 13 residues. CDR1 and CDR2 from the germline V gene are SEHNR and FQNEAQ (reference sequence). As DNA, the CDR3 is TGTGCCAGCAGCTTCCTAGCGGACGATGAGCAGTTCTTC. Translation gives CASSFLADDEQFF.

This clonotype was observed many times. The genes are TRBV9 and TRBJ1-5; D unclear. CDR1 is SGDLS and CDR2 is YYNGEE in the germline V gene. Trimming cost V 0 bases and J 4 bases, with 5 bases left between them. CDR3 length: 13 amino acids. The CDR3 bases are TGTGCCAGCAGCGTAGACTTAAATCAGCCCCAGCATTTT. It encodes CASSVDLNQPQHF.

The rearrangement uses TRBV12-3 or TRBV12-4 and TRBJ2-1; D possibly corresponds to TRBD2 (7 bases). The CDR3 spans 12 residues. Between the trimmed V and J ends, which lost 10 bases and 7 bases, there was a span of 14 bases. The CDR3 sequence: CATFKGGNEQFF. Written as DNA, the CDR3 is TGTGCCACTTTTAAGGGGGGGAATGAGCAGTTCTTC.

V is TRBV28 and J is TRBJ2-7; D not certain. Per germline, CDR1 MDHEN and CDR2 SYDVKM. V lost 6 bases to trimming and J lost 6 bases, with 12 bases between them. The length of the CDR3 is 12 residues. The CDR3 protein is CASRRRFGEQYF. In DNA, the CDR3 is TGTGCCAGCAGACGACGGTTTGGCGAGCAGTACTTC.

The chain combines TRBV28 with TRBJ2-4; TRBD2 agrees at 11 bases. V was clipped by 5 bases and J by 6 bases; unmatched bases: 9. Looked up from germline, CDR1 is MDHEN and CDR2 is SYDVKM. The CDR3 totals 16 residues. The CDR3 DNA reads TGTGCCAGCAGTAACGGACTAGCGGGTTTGTTAAACATTCAGTACTTC. This translates into CASSNGLAGLLNIQYF.

The rearrangement joins TRBV19 to TRBJ1-1; the match to TRBD1 covers 9 bases. The CDR3 length is 14 residues. Germline V gives CDR1 LNHDA, CDR2 SQIVND (reference sequence). V lost 4 bases, J lost 4 bases, and 4 bases stayed unmatched. The CDR3 nucleotides read TGTGCCAGTAGTAAAGGACAGGGGTCCACTGAAGCTTTCTTT. Its translation is CASSKGQGSTEAFF.

The chain has TRBV29-1 and TRBJ2-1; 7 bases fit TRBD2. CDR1 is SQVTM, CDR2 ANQGSEA, per germline. The CDR3 extends over 15 amino acids. V was pared by 2 bases and J by 8 bases, with 12 bases of the junction left unmatched. CDR3 in amino acids: CSVEWTSSVPDEQFF. CDR3 in DNA: TGCAGCGTTGAATGGACTAGTTCGGTACCTGATGAGCAGTTCTTC.

This chain joins TRBV9 and TRBJ1-3, with D hard to call. Germline V gene lookup returns CDR1 SGDLS and CDR2 YYNGEE. Trimming shortened V by 6 bases and J by 0 bases, and 4 bases separated the two germline ends. CDR3 length: 12 amino acids. The CDR3 nucleotides read TGTGCCAGCACGTACTCTGGAAACACCATATATTTT. Its translation: CASTYSGNTIYF. The full variable domain, rest sourced from reference TRBV9 and TRBJ1-3, is DSGVTQTPKHLITATGQRVTLRCSPRSGDLSVYWYQQSLDQGLQFLIQYYNGEERAKGNILERFSAQQFPDLHSELNLSSLELGDSALYFCASTYSGNTIYFGEGSWLTVV.

The V gene is TRBV6-1, the J gene TRBJ2-3; D is undetermined. Germline V gene lookup returns CDR1 MNHNS and CDR2 SASEGT. The V and J ends lost 8 bases and 0 bases respectively, with 24 bases between them. This CDR3 contains 18 residues. DNA for the CDR3: TGTGCCAGCTATAACGATTACCGACTGGTGTTTAGCACAGATACGCAGTATTTT. It translates to CASYNDYRLVFSTDTQYF.

This clonotype was recorded at least ten times. V and J are TRBV27 and TRBJ2-7; tentatively, D is TRBD2 (5 bases). This CDR3 is 13 amino acids long. With 3 bases removed from V and 4 bases from J, the gap between germline ends came to 10 bases. Germline-derived CDR1 and CDR2 are MNHEY and SMNVEV (reference sequence). The CDR3 sequence is CASSFSRGYEQYF. CDR3 in DNA: TGTGCCAGCAGTTTCAGTAGAGGGTACGAGCAGTACTTC.

There are many counts of this clonotype. This chain connects TRBV29-1 to TRBJ1-4, with TRBD1 as a possible D gene (5 bases). Germline V gene sequence: CDR1 SQVTM, CDR2 ANQGSEA. The CDR3 runs 11 residues. The CDR3 reads CGALGSGKLFF. In DNA form, the CDR3 reads TGCGGGGCTTTGGGCTCGGGAAAACTGTTTTTT. Combining the CDR3 with reference TRBV29-1 and TRBJ1-4 gives the whole variable domain SAVISQKPSRDICQRGTSLTIQCQVDSQVTMMFWYRQQPGQSLTLIATANQGSEATYESGFVIDKFPISRPNLTFSTLTVSNMSPEDSSIYLCGALGSGKLFFGSGTQLSVL.

This clonotype appeared once. The J gene is TRBJ2-7, the V gene TRBV28, with D hard to call. The V gene lost 5 bases and the J gene lost 0 bases, with 8 bases spanning the gap. The germline V gene encodes CDR1 MDHEN and CDR2 SYDVKM. CDR3 length: 13 residues. CDR3 amino acids: CASSPNISYEQYF. The CDR3 DNA reads TGTGCCAGCAGTCCGAATATCTCCTACGAGCAGTACTTC.

This chain links TRBV28 with TRBJ1-2, with no clear D. This CDR3 is 12 amino acids long. Germline CDR1 MDHEN, CDR2 SYDVKM. V lost 5 bases, J lost 6 bases, and 10 bases lay in between. The CDR3 reads CASSRPGHGYTF. CDR3 nucleotides: TGTGCCAGCAGTCGCCCGGGCCATGGCTACACCTTC.

The rearrangement uses TRBV5-4 and TRBJ2-2; a possible D gene is TRBD2 (6 bases). The CDR3 extends over 15 amino acids. Trimming pared 0 bases from V and 1 base from J, leaving 7 bases between. Per the germline V gene, CDR1 is SGHNT and CDR2 is YYREEE (reference sequence). The CDR3 loop reads CASSLDSGNTGELFF. DNA of the CDR3: TGTGCCAGCAGCTTGGATAGCGGGAACACCGGGGAGCTGTTTTTT.

The chain recombines TRBV27 with TRBJ2-3, with 8 bases that match TRBD2. Per the germline V gene, CDR1 is MNHEY and CDR2 is SMNVEV (reference sequence). CDR3 size: 14 residues. The J segment lost 6 bases and the V segment lost 7 bases, leaving 9 bases of the junction unmatched. This CDR3 is CASTRFSGTDTQYF. The CDR3 nucleotides read TGTGCCAGCACCCGGTTTAGCGGGACCGATACGCAGTATTTT.

In this sample, this clonotype turned up a few times. This rearrangement joins TRBV12-3 or TRBV12-4 to TRBJ1-1; D is unresolved. The CDR3 is 13 residues long. Deletions cut 5 bases from V and 1 base from J, with 8 bases between. The CDR3 sequence is CASSVYRNTEAFF. CDR3 DNA: TGTGCCAGCAGTGTGTACAGGAACACTGAAGCTTTCTTT.

The chain carries TRBV20-1 and TRBJ2-7; 7 bases align to TRBD2. The CDR3 extends over 16 amino acids. CDR1 and CDR2 from the germline V gene are DFQATT and SNEGSKA (reference sequence). In DNA, the CDR3 is TGCAGAGCCACCGACCCGACTAGCAGGACAACCTACGAGCAGTACTTC. Protein sequence: CRATDPTSRTTYEQYF.

This clonotype was seen many times. The CDR3 spells CASSPGQGIRVTEAFF. In nucleotides, the CDR3 is TGTGCCAGCAGCCCGGGACAGGGGATTCGTGTCACTGAAGCTTTCTTT. V is TRBV7-8 and J is TRBJ1-1; TRBD1 aligns across 10 bases. Germline CDR1 SGHVS, CDR2 FQNEAQ. V lost 5 bases, J lost 4 bases, and 10 bases stayed unmatched. CDR3 length: 16 residues. Combining the CDR3 with reference TRBV7-8 and TRBJ1-1 gives the whole variable domain GAGVSQSPRYKVAKRGQDVALRCDPISGHVSLFWYQQALGQGPEFLTYFQNEAQLDKSGLPSDRFFAERPEGSVSTLKIQRTQQEDSAVYLCASSPGQGIRVTEAFFGQGTRLTVV.

This clonotype was recorded many times. CDR3 coding DNA: TGTGCCAGCAGCGTACATTCCGGGACAGGGGGCTCACCCCTCCACTTT. This sequence encodes CASSVHSGTGGSPLHF. The chain employs TRBV9 and TRBJ1-6; the match to TRBD1 covers 12 bases. The J segment lost 10 bases and the V segment lost 1 base, leaving 6 bases of the junction unmatched. Germline V gene sequence: CDR1 SGDLS, CDR2 YYNGEE. The CDR3 contains 16 residues.